This TCR beta chain was found in a study of control samples from healthy donors and cancer patients. The protocol was immunoSEQ multiplex PCR, while the TCRdb copy is restricted to in-frame clones and leaves out a portion. The table records approximately 160,000 clones, over 85% of them present only once. This clone was seen only a few times. Germline CDR1 and CDR2: DFQATT and SNEGSKA (reference sequence). The CDR3 loop spans 14 amino acids. V shed 6 bases and J 4 bases; nucleotides not matched to a gene: 5. Specimen: blood. The V call is TRBV20-1, the J call TRBJ2-1, with 11 bases lining up with TRBD2. The origin of this receptor is an older woman in good health. CDR3 amino acids: CSASSGGAYNEQFF. DNA for the CDR3: TGCAGTGCGAGTAGCGGGGGGGCATACAATGAGCAGTTCTTC.